Listed here is a single TCR beta chain. Its specificity is unknown. This entry comes from a study of T cells in Graves' hyperthyroidism and ophthalmopathy. Study overall: Any treatment followed the collection of peripheral blood at initial diagnosis. General observations from the study: Appearing also in blood were most of the thyroid clonotypes expanded above 0.001.

Patients having uncontrolled infection, another autoimmune disease, pregnancy or lactation were not included. The authors took PBMCs from about 9.5 ml fresh peripheral blood. TCR beta CDR3 regions were amplified from RNA transcripts. The primer set for the first-round RT-PCR of the TCR CDR3 was HTBI. A single record per CDR3 protein comes from TCRdb applying MiXCR to the multiplex PCR reads. The table includes about 400,000 distinct CDR3 sequences, over 12% detected once. Trimming cost V 10 bases and J 3 bases, with 10 bases left between them. CDR1 is ENHRY and CDR2 is SYGVKD in the germline V gene. This CDR3 comprises 11 residues.

The V and J genes are TRBV10-3 and TRBJ2-7; D uncertain. The source material was blood. The source is a man between 45 and 60 years old with Graves' ophthalmopathy. The CDR3 here is CASAQDYEQYF. The DNA of the CDR3 is TGTGCCAGTGCTCAGGACTACGAGCAGTACTTC.